The 18 T cell receptor beta chains in this list originate from one sample, sequenced in a study of human T cells and chemical hapten exposure. The time point was: patch test 2, 6 weeks after DPC sensitization. The sample's treatment: therapeutic diphenylcyclopropenone sensitization with weekly scalp DPC. TCRdb reanalysed the RACE reads using MiXCR and keeps one entry per CDR3 protein. The sample lists approximately 82,000 distinct CDR3 sequences, approximately 7% occurring once. The sequenced sample was whole blood, obtained in connection with sensitization to the hapten diphenylcyclopropenone (DPC). Receptor source: a woman aged 25-40 years with alopecia areata. Some clones in this sample may be carry-over from other donors' samples.

This clonotype was seen ten or more times. This chain joins TRBV12-3 or TRBV12-4 and TRBJ1-1; D is undetermined. The CDR3 is 15 residues long. Trimming shortened V by 7 bases and J by 4 bases, and 19 bases separated the two germline ends. CDR3 bases: TGTGCCAGCATACGCGTCGTGGCGGCACGCACTGAAGCTTTCTTT. Its protein is CASIRVVAARTEAFF.

About this clonotype itself: A read error is possible here, since a much larger clone lies one base away. The V call is TRBV20-1, the J call TRBJ1-1; a weak D match, TRBD1 (5 bases). In germline, CDR1 is DFQATT, CDR2 SNEGSKA (reference sequence). V was shortened by 0 bases and J by 4 bases, with 18 bases between the two germline ends. CDR3 length equals 16 residues. The CDR3 DNA is TGCAGTGCTAGAGAATATTGGGGGACGTCGGGCACTGAAGCTTTCTTT. This translates into CSAREYWGTSGTEAFF.

This clonotype was counted ten times or more. The chain uses TRBV20-1 and TRBJ2-7; 9 nucleotides agree with TRBD1. The CDR3 loop spans 13 amino acids. Germline CDR1 reads DFQATT; CDR2 reads SNEGSKA (reference sequence). J gave up 3 bases and V 1 base, and 1 base lay outside the gene matches. CDR3 DNA sequence: TGCAGTGCTAGAGGGGACAGGGACTACGAGCAGTACTTC. As protein: CSARGDRDYEQYF.

This clonotype was found many times. V gene TRBV6-5 combines with J gene TRBJ2-3; 12 nucleotides match TRBD2. The CDR3 extends over 15 amino acids. Looked up from germline, CDR1 is MNHEY and CDR2 is SVGAGI. Unmatched junction bases numbered 7, after V lost 6 bases and J lost 6 bases. This CDR3 is CASSRWTSGVDTQYF. In nucleotides, the CDR3 is TGTGCCAGCAGCCGATGGACTAGCGGGGTTGATACGCAGTATTTT.

This clonotype was counted a few times. The chain is built from TRBV12-3 or TRBV12-4 and TRBJ1-1; possible D gene TRBD1, 5 bases. This CDR3 has 15 residues. V lost 4 bases and J 4 bases, leaving 16 bases between the germline ends. In DNA form, the CDR3 reads TGTGCCAGCAGTTCTCGTTGGGGGATCGGCACTGAAGCTTTCTTT. This gives the protein CASSSRWGIGTEAFF.

This clonotype was detected ten times or more. The chain joins TRBV20-1 to TRBJ1-1; no reliable D call. Deletions cut 6 bases from V and 0 bases from J, with 17 bases between. Germline V gene lookup returns CDR1 DFQATT and CDR2 SNEGSKA (reference sequence). The CDR3 extends over 15 amino acids. CDR3 DNA: TGCAGTGCAAACCGGATAAGTACCATGAACACTGAAGCTTTCTTT. Encoded protein: CSANRISTMNTEAFF.

This clonotype was recorded at least ten times. V is TRBV9 and J is TRBJ2-7; possible D gene TRBD2, 6 bases. V was shortened by 0 bases and J by 5 bases, with 15 bases between the two germline ends. Per the germline V gene, CDR1 is SGDLS and CDR2 is YYNGEE. The CDR3 consists of 15 residues. As DNA, the CDR3 is TGTGCCAGCAGCGTAGCGGGAGTAGCGGCCCACGAGCAGTACTTC. It codes for CASSVAGVAAHEQYF.

This clonotype was found many times. The V call is TRBV11-2, the J call TRBJ1-5; D not resolved. The CDR3 has 18 residues. Germline loops: CDR1 SGHAT, CDR2 FQNNGV. Between the trimmed V and J ends, which lost 0 bases and 2 bases, there was a span of 17 bases. The CDR3 is CASSLDGGSRWGNQPQHF. The CDR3 DNA reads TGTGCCAGCAGCTTAGATGGCGGCAGCCGGTGGGGCAATCAGCCCCAGCATTTT. Full variable domain (rest looked up from reference TRBV11-2 and TRBJ1-5): EAGVAQSPRYKIIEKRQSVAFWCNPISGHATLYWYQQILGQGPKLLIQFQNNGVVDDSQLPKDRFSAERLKGVDSTLKIQPAKLEDSAVYLCASSLDGGSRWGNQPQHFGDGTRLSIL.

Remarks on this clonotype: A much larger clone differs from this one at a single base, so this may be a read error. This chain links TRBV10-3 with TRBJ1-1; D may be TRBD1 (6 bases). The CDR3 consists of 15 residues. Looked up from germline, CDR1 is ENHRY and CDR2 is SYGVKD. Trimming took 4 bases from V and 5 from J, leaving 17 bases between them. The CDR3 region is CAISATDRTRTEAFF. DNA for the CDR3: TGTGCCATCAGTGCGACCGACAGGACCAGAACTGAAGCTTTCTTT.

In its sample, this clonotype was seen many times. The chain joins TRBV20-1 to TRBJ1-2; perhaps TRBD1 as D (6 bases). Germline values: CDR1 DFQATT, CDR2 SNEGSKA (reference sequence). Trimming left V 6 bases short and J 3 bases short, with 23 bases between. This CDR3 has 16 residues. The CDR3 protein is CSAPMGQGRPYYGYTF. DNA of the CDR3: TGCAGTGCCCCCATGGGTCAGGGGAGACCCTACTATGGCTACACCTTC.

The table lists this clonotype with many counts. V gene TRBV10-3 combines with J gene TRBJ2-1; no firm D call. This CDR3 has 15 residues. CDR1 and CDR2 from the germline V gene are ENHRY and SYGVKD. V dropped 3 bases and J dropped 1 base, with 10 bases sitting between them. CDR3 amino acids: CAISDSKISYNEQFF. CDR3 coding DNA: TGTGCCATCAGTGACTCAAAGATATCCTACAATGAGCAGTTCTTC.

This clonotype came up many times. V usage is TRBV7-8 and J usage is TRBJ2-3, with TRBD2 matching over 8 bases. The CDR3 is made up of 15 amino acids. With 5 bases clipped from V and 3 bases from J, the junction kept 7 bases outside the gene matches. Germline assignment: CDR1 SGHVS and CDR2 FQNEAQ. CDR3 residues: CASSQTSAKTDTQYF. The CDR3 DNA follows: TGTGCCAGCAGCCAGACTAGCGCTAAAACAGATACGCAGTATTTT.

This clonotype came up many times. This chain joins TRBV6-5 and TRBJ1-1, with TRBD1 matching over 7 bases. This CDR3 is built from 14 residues. The germline V gene has CDR1 MNHEY and CDR2 SVGAGI. The junction had 3 bases not matched to a gene; V was cut back by 2 bases and J by 3 bases. CDR3: CASSYQGVYTEAFF. CDR3 nucleotides: TGTGCCAGCAGTTACCAGGGGGTTTACACTGAAGCTTTCTTT.

This clonotype was detected many times. The chain joins TRBV27 to TRBJ2-7; no definite D call. Per germline, CDR1 MNHEY and CDR2 SMNVEV (reference sequence). Trimming stripped 8 bases from V and 5 bases from J, with 10 bases between. The CDR3 spans 11 residues. CDR3 coding DNA: TGTGCCAGCCGTGGGTCCCACGAGCAGTACTTC. This translates into CASRGSHEQYF.

This clonotype was counted many times. The CDR3 here is CASSSPRGPAAKLFF. In DNA, the CDR3 is TGTGCCAGCAGTTCCCCCCGAGGCCCTGCGGCAAAACTGTTTTTT. This chain connects TRBV6-5 to TRBJ1-4; D is ambiguous. V was pared by 4 bases and J by 10 bases, with 19 bases between. The CDR3 runs 15 residues. In germline, CDR1 is MNHEY, CDR2 SVGAGI.

The V gene is TRBV2, the J gene TRBJ2-2; 8 positions agree with TRBD1. This CDR3 is 14 amino acids long. Germline V lookup: CDR1 SNHLY, CDR2 FYNNEI. The V gene end was trimmed by 7 bases and the J gene end by 4 bases; junction bases not matched to a gene: 5. The CDR3 loop is CASTWTGFTGELFF. In DNA form, the CDR3 reads TGTGCCAGCACCTGGACAGGGTTCACCGGGGAGCTGTTTTTT.

Many counts were recorded for this clonotype. This chain joins TRBV20-1 and TRBJ1-5, with a weak D call TRBD1 (6 bases). The CDR3 loop spans 15 amino acids. CDR1 DFQATT and CDR2 SNEGSKA come from the germline V gene (reference sequence). The V and J ends lost 0 bases and 7 bases respectively, with 16 bases between them. CDR3 in amino acids: CSARDNGGAGQPQHF. The CDR3 DNA is TGCAGTGCTAGAGATAACGGGGGCGCGGGGCAGCCCCAGCATTTT.

This clonotype was recorded many times. The chain combines TRBV6-1 with TRBJ2-1; possible D gene TRBD1, 6 bases. Trimming shortened V by 4 bases and J by 7 bases, and 14 bases separated the two germline ends. There are 14 residues in the CDR3. Germline CDR1 is MNHNS and CDR2 is SASEGT. CDR3 nucleotides: TGTGCCAGCAGTGGTCAGGGGAAGTTAAATGAGCAGTTCTTC. Its translation: CASSGQGKLNEQFF.